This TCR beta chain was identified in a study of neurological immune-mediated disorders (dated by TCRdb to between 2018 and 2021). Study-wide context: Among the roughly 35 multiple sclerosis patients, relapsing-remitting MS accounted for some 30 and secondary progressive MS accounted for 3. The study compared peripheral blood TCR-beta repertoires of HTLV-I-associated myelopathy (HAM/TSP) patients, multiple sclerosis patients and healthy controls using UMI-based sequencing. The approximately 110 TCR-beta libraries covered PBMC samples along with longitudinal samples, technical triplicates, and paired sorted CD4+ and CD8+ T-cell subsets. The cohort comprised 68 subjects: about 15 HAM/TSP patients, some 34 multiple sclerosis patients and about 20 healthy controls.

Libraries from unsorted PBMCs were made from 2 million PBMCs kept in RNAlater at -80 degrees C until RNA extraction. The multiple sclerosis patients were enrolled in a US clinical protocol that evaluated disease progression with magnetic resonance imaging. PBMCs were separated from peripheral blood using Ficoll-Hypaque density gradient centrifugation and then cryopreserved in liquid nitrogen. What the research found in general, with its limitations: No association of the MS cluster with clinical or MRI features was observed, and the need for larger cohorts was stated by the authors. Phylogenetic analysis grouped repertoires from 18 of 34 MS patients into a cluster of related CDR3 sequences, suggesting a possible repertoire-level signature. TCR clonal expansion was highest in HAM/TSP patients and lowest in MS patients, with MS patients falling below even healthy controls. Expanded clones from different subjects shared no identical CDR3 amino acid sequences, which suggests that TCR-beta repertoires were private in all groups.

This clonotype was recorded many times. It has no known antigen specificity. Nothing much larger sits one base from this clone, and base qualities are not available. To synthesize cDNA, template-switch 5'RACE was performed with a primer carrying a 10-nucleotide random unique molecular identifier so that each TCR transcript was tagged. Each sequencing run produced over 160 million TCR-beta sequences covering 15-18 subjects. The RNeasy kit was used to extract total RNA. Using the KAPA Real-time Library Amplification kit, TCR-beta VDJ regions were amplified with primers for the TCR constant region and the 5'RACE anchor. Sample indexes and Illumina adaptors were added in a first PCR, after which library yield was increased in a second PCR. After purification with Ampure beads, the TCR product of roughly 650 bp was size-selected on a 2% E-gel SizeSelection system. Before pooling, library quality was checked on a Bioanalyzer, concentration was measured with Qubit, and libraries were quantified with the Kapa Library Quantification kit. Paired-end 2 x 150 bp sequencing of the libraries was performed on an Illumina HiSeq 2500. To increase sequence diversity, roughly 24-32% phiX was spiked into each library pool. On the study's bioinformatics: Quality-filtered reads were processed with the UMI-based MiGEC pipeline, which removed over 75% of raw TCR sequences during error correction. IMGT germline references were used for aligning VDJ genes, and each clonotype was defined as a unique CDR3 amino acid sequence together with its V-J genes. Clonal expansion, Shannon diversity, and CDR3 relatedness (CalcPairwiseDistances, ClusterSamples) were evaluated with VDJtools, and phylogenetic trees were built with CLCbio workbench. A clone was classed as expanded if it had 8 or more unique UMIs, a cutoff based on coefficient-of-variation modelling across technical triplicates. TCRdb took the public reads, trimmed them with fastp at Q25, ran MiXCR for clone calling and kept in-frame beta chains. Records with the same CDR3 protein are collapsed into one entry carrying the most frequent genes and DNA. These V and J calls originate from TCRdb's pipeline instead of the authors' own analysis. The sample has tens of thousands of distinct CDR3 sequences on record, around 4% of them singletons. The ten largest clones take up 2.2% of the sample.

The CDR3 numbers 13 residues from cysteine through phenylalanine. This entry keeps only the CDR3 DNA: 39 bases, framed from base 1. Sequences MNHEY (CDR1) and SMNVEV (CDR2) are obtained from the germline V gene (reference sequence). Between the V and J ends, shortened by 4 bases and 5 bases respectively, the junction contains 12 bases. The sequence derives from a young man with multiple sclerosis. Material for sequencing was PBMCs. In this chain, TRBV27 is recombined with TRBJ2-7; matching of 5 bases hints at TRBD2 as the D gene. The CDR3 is CASSWKGADEQYF. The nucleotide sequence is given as TGTGCCAGCAGTTGGAAGGGAGCGGACGAGCAGTACTTC.